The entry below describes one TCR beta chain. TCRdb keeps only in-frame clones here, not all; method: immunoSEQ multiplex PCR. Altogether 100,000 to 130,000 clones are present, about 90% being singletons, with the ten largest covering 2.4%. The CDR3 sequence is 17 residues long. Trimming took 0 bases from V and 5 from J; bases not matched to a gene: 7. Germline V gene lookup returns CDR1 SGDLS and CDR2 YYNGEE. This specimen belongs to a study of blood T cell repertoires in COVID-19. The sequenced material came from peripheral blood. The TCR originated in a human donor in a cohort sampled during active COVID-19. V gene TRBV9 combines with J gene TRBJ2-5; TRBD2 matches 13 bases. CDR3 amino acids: CASSVGRTSGSSETQYF. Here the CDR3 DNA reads TGTGCCAGCAGCGTAGGCCGGACTAGCGGGAGCTCCGAGACCCAGTACTTC.